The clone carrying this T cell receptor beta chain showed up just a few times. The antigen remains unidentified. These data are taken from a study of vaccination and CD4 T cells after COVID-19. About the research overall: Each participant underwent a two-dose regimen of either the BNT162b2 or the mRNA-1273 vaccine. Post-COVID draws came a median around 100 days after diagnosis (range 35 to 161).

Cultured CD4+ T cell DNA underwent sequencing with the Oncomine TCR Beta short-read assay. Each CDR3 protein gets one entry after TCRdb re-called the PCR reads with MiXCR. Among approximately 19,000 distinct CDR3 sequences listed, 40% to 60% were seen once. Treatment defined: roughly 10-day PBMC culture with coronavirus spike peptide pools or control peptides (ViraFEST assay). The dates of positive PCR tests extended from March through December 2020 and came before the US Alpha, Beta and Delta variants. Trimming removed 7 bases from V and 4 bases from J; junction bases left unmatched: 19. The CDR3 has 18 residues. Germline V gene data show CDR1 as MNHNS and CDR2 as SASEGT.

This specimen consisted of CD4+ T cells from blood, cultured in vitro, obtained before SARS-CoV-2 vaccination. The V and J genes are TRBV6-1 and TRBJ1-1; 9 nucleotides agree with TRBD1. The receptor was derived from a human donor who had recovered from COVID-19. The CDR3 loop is CASTLNPVGQGIGTEAFF. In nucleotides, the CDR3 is TGTGCCAGCACCCTTAACCCCGTGGGACAGGGTATAGGCACTGAAGCTTTCTTT.